The entry below gives a single T cell receptor (beta chain) sequence along with its context. Its antigen is not known. This entry comes from a study of shared clonotypes between healthy human individuals. Findings and limits, study-wide: Generally, naive subsets came out with larger estimated richness than memory subsets.

The germline gives CDR1 MNHEY, CDR2 SVGAGI. V was pared by 8 bases and J by 4 bases, with 13 bases between. The CDR3 consists of 13 residues. At deep level, the assay was performed. Several immunoSEQ 96-well plates shared each subset's DNA, each plate a replicate. The assay was immunoSEQ multiplex PCR, and TCRdb's table has in-frame clones only and misses some. The top ten hold around 0.47% of the sample, which has approximately 1,000,000 clones, about 80% seen once. The J gene is TRBJ2-3, the V gene TRBV6-5, with D hard to call. This clonotype originated in a man aged 18-30 years in good health. Some clones in this sample may be carry-over from other donors' samples. The source material was memory CD4+ T cells from PBMCs. Subset noted: CD45RA-negative fraction. The CDR3 loop is CASCLRGADTQYF. CDR3 bases: TGTGCCAGCTGCCTCAGAGGAGCAGATACGCAGTATTTT.